The 8 T cell receptor beta chains listed next were all sequenced from one sample in a study of CD8+CD57+ T cells in acquired aplastic anemia. The use of genomic DNA as template underpinned the TCR beta VDJ and CDR3 profiling. TCRdb re-analysed the reads in MiXCR, keeping a single row per CDR3 protein. The data contain 160,000 or so distinct CDR3 sequences, over 55% of them singletons. Those patients picked for sequencing had displayed CD8+CD57+ cell expansion on flow cytometry. Sequenced input: sorted CD4+, CD8+, or CD8+CD57+ T cells (not recorded which) from PBMCs. The receptors shown here come from a human donor with aplastic anemia.

The chain is built from TRBV10-3 and TRBJ1-2, with D possibly TRBD1 on 5 matching bases. V was trimmed by 0 bases and J by 2 bases, leaving 13 bases between them. CDR3 size: 16 residues. Germline CDR1 reads ENHRY; CDR2 reads SYGVKD. CDR3: CAISESVGAGNYGYTF. The CDR3 nucleotides read TGTGCCATCAGTGAGTCGGTAGGGGCAGGGAACTATGGCTACACCTTC.

J is TRBJ2-7 and V is TRBV7-9; TRBD2 matches at 8 bases. CDR1 is SEHNR, CDR2 FQNEAQ, per germline (reference sequence). The CDR3 loop spans 15 amino acids. V was pared by 5 bases and J by 1 base, with 7 bases of the junction left unmatched. The CDR3 loop is CASSPPSGGSYEQYF. The CDR3 nucleotides read TGTGCCAGCAGCCCCCCCAGCGGGGGTTCCTACGAGCAGTACTTC.

Regarding this clonotype: One end of the junction fails to match germline, which may point to a read error. The V gene is TRBV10-2, the J gene TRBJ2-7, with D perhaps matching TRBD2 (6 bases). The length of the CDR3 is 14 residues. The germline V gene encodes CDR1 WSHSY and CDR2 SAAADI. CDR3 sequence (DNA): TGCGCCAGCAGCGCCGGGACTTCCTACTACGGGCAGTACTTC. This sequence encodes CASSAGTSYYGQYF.

This sequence joins TRBV7-3 and TRBJ2-1; D is tentatively TRBD1 or TRBD2 (7 bases each). V was trimmed by 5 bases and J by 0 bases, leaving 14 bases between them. This CDR3 contains 16 residues. The germline V gene has CDR1 SGHTA and CDR2 FQGTGA. The CDR3 region is CASSPGGVSSYNEQFF. As DNA, the CDR3 is TGTGCCAGCAGCCCAGGGGGGGTGAGCTCCTACAATGAGCAGTTCTTC.

Points on this clonotype: Germline is not matched at one junction end, which may reflect a read error. The chain links TRBV6-4 to TRBJ2-1, with D tentatively TRBD2 (5 bases). This CDR3 comprises 16 residues. In germline, CDR1 is MRHNA, CDR2 SNTAGT. The CDR3 sequence: CASSYSEREGYDEQFF. CDR3 bases: TGTGCCAGCAGTTACTCGGAGAGAGAGGGCTACGATGAGCAGTTCTTC.

The table lists this clonotype with a few counts. Given a much more abundant clone one base away, this may be a read error. This chain connects TRBV13 to TRBJ2-7; 8 bases fit TRBD1. CDR1 PRHDT and CDR2 FYEKMQ come from the germline V gene (reference sequence). The CDR3 spans 16 residues. For the CDR3, the DNA is TGTGCCAGCAGCTCTACATCGACAGGGGAGAACTACAAGCAGTACTTC. Amino acids: CASSSTSTGENYKQYF.

The V gene is TRBV19, the J gene TRBJ2-7, with D perhaps matching TRBD1 (6 bases). The V gene's germline CDR1 is LNHDA and CDR2 SQIVND (reference sequence). The CDR3 spans 12 residues. V lost 9 bases and J 3 bases, leaving 12 bases between the germline ends. CDR3 in amino acids: CASSRGDYEQYF. The DNA of the CDR3 is TGTGCCAGCAGCAGGGGTGACTACGAGCAGTACTTC.

This clonotype came up once. The genes are TRBV7-9 and TRBJ1-4; D gene ambiguous. The CDR3 has 15 amino acids. Between the trimmed V and J ends, which lost 8 bases and 0 bases, there was a span of 13 bases. Looked up from germline, CDR1 is SEHNR and CDR2 is FQNEAQ (reference sequence). The DNA for the CDR3 is TGTGCCAGCTCCGCGGGGAGAGCAACTAATGAAAAACTGTTTTTT. Translation: CASSAGRATNEKLFF.